A single sample gave rise to the 16 T cell receptor beta chains below, sequenced in a study of human T cells and chemical hapten exposure. Time point noted: pre-sensitization, week 0. Noted treatment: therapeutic diphenylcyclopropenone sensitization with weekly scalp DPC. TCRdb reprocessed the RACE reads via MiXCR and lists one record per CDR3 protein. The sample includes about 350,000 distinct CDR3 sequences, roughly 6% of them seen just once. The sequencing here drew on whole blood, taken in connection with sensitization to the hapten diphenylcyclopropenone (DPC). The receptors shown here come from a woman under 30 with alopecia areata. Some clones in this sample may be carry-over from other donors' samples.

This clonotype was seen repeatedly, ten times or more. The gene calls are TRBV3-1 and TRBJ2-5, with unresolved D. Germline CDR1 is LGHDT and CDR2 is YNNKEL (reference sequence). The CDR3 runs 15 residues. Trimming took off 1 base at V and 5 bases at J, with 14 bases between the two ends. CDR3 nucleotide sequence: TGTGCCAGCAGCCAAGGAACGAACTTCCGGGAGACCCAGTACTTC. Protein: CASSQGTNFRETQYF.

This sequence joins TRBV4-3 and TRBJ2-3; D is unclear. Germline loops: CDR1 LGHNA, CDR2 YSLEER. V gave up 0 bases and J gave up 2 bases, with 15 bases separating them. The CDR3 totals 17 residues. The CDR3 here is CASSQDLSEASTDTQYF. The CDR3 bases are TGCGCCAGCAGCCAAGATCTTTCGGAAGCTTCCACAGATACGCAGTATTTT.

This rearrangement joins TRBV4-3 to TRBJ2-5, with 8 nucleotides matching TRBD1. Germline CDR1 reads LGHNA; CDR2 reads YSLEER. J gave up 5 bases and V 4 bases, and 15 bases lay outside the gene matches. There are 17 residues in the CDR3. This CDR3 is CASSRLLQGVGGETQYF. Written as DNA, the CDR3 is TGCGCCAGCAGCCGCTTGCTACAGGGGGTTGGTGGGGAGACCCAGTACTTC.

This clonotype was found many times. CDR3 DNA sequence: TGTGCCAGCAGCTTCGGGTCAGGGCCGTGGGACGAGCAGTACTTC. Amino acid sequence: CASSFGSGPWDEQYF. This rearrangement joins TRBV13 to TRBJ2-7, with a possible D match to TRBD1 (5 bases). The CDR3 has 15 residues. Germline loops: CDR1 PRHDT, CDR2 FYEKMQ (reference sequence). V was pared by 3 bases and J by 5 bases, with 17 bases between.

This clonotype showed up just a few times. The rearrangement joins TRBV5-1 to TRBJ1-3, with D hard to call. Trimming left V 0 bases short and J 2 bases short, with 15 bases between. Looked up from germline, CDR1 is SGHRS and CDR2 is YFSETQ. This CDR3 spans 17 amino acids. The CDR3 sequence: CASSLGSAGIAGNTIYF. In DNA, the CDR3 is TGCGCCAGCAGCTTGGGAAGTGCGGGGATAGCTGGAAACACCATATATTTT.

This clonotype was detected a few times. This rearrangement joins TRBV7-2 to TRBJ1-2; D remains unclear. V shed 9 bases and J shed 1 base, with 15 bases lying between them. Germline V CDR1 and CDR2: SGHTA, FQGNSA. The CDR3 is made up of 14 amino acids. The DNA for the CDR3 is TGTGCCAGTCCGGACGGCCTGATTAACTATGGCTACACCTTC. Its translation is CASPDGLINYGYTF.

A few counts support this clonotype. This rearrangement joins TRBV12-3 or TRBV12-4 to TRBJ2-3; TRBD2 matches at 10 bases. The CDR3 totals 17 residues. The V segment lost 5 bases and the J segment 2 bases; nucleotides outside the gene matches: 10. In DNA, the CDR3 is TGTGCCAGCAGTCCCTCTGCTAGCGGGGGTTACACAGATACGCAGTATTTT. This codes for CASSPSASGGYTDTQYF.

This clonotype has at least ten counts. The chain carries TRBV6-2 or TRBV6-3 and TRBJ1-5; no reliable D call. Germline V gene lookup returns CDR1 MNHEY and CDR2 SVGEGT. The V end was cut by 8 bases, the J end by 0 bases, with 8 bases between. This CDR3 contains 13 residues. The CDR3 DNA follows: TGTGCCAGCGTGACCGATAGCAATCAGCCCCAGCATTTT. Amino acids: CASVTDSNQPQHF.

Ten or more counts support this clonotype. The rearrangement uses TRBV13 and TRBJ1-5; 8 nucleotides agree with TRBD1. The J segment lost 3 bases and the V segment lost 2 bases, leaving 6 bases of the junction unmatched. Germline values: CDR1 PRHDT, CDR2 FYEKMQ (reference sequence). The CDR3 is 16 amino acids. CDR3 nucleotides: TGTGCCAGCAGCTTAAAACAGGGGGGAGTCAATCAGCCCCAGCATTTT. It codes for CASSLKQGGVNQPQHF.

This clonotype came up a few times. The rearrangement links TRBV21-1 to TRBJ2-5; the tabulated D call, TRBD1, remains unverified against the DNA. TRBV21-1 is reported as a pseudogene. The CDR3 is made up of 14 amino acids. CDR3 coding DNA: TGTGCCAGCATCTCGCGACAGGGGGACGAGACCCAGTACTTC. Translating gives CASISRQGDETQYF.

There are a few counts of this clonotype. The genes are TRBV9 and TRBJ1-2; 8 bases line up with TRBD1. CDR3 length equals 13 residues. Germline-derived CDR1 and CDR2 are SGDLS and YYNGEE. The V gene end was trimmed by 5 bases and the J gene end by 7 bases; junction bases not matched to a gene: 7. The CDR3 sequence: CASRGQGSSGYTF. The CDR3 bases are TGTGCCAGCAGAGGACAGGGATCCTCTGGCTACACCTTC. Based on the CDR3 plus reference TRBV9 and TRBJ1-2, the full variable domain is DSGVTQTPKHLITATGQRVTLRCSPRSGDLSVYWYQQSLDQGLQFLIQYYNGEERAKGNILERFSAQQFPDLHSELNLSSLELGDSALYFCASRGQGSSGYTFGSGTRLTVV.

The table lists this clonotype with many counts. The V and J genes are TRBV18 and TRBJ2-4; D is unclear. Germline CDR1 is KGHSH and CDR2 is LQKENI. CDR3 length: 15 residues. V was shortened by 2 bases and J by 0 bases, with 8 bases between the two germline ends. The CDR3 region has the DNA TGTGCCAGCTCACCATCTTCATTAGCCAAAAACATTCAGTACTTC. This sequence encodes CASSPSSLAKNIQYF.

This clonotype has more than one count but fewer than ten. The chain uses TRBV29-1 and TRBJ2-5, with D possibly matching TRBD1 (6 bases). The V gene's germline CDR1 is SQVTM and CDR2 ANQGSEA. Trimming pared 3 bases from V and 5 bases from J, leaving 16 bases between. The CDR3 spans 14 residues. The CDR3 here is CSVEKELRGETQYF. In DNA, the CDR3 is TGCAGCGTTGAGAAGGAGCTTAGGGGGGAGACCCAGTACTTC.

This clonotype came up a few times. The genes are TRBV18 and TRBJ2-1; D possibly uses TRBD1 or TRBD2 (5 bases each). This CDR3 has 15 amino acids. Germline CDR1 reads KGHSH; CDR2 reads LQKENI. V shed 1 base and J shed 6 bases, with 13 bases lying between them. The CDR3 reads CASSPRSGTGNEQFF. CDR3 nucleotide sequence: TGTGCCAGCTCACCACGCTCAGGGACGGGCAATGAGCAGTTCTTC.

In DNA form, the CDR3 reads TGTGCCAGCAGCTCTTTAGCGGCAGTCTATAATTCACCCCTCCACTTT. It translates to CASSSLAAVYNSPLHF. The chain joins TRBV7-6 to TRBJ1-6, with D uncertain. Germline V gene lookup returns CDR1 SGHVS and CDR2 FNYEAQ. The ends were cut back, 4 bases at V and 3 bases at J, with 13 bases in the middle. This CDR3 is 16 amino acids long.

The chain is built from TRBV9 and TRBJ1-3; D might be TRBD1 (5 bases). Germline V lookup: CDR1 SGDLS, CDR2 YYNGEE. Trimming took off 1 base at V and 2 bases at J, with 10 bases between the two ends. CDR3 length equals 15 residues. CDR3 sequence reads: CASSVPGETGNTIYF. CDR3 DNA sequence: TGTGCCAGCAGCGTACCGGGGGAGACTGGAAACACCATATATTTT.